This T cell receptor beta chain was captured in a study of Tregs in tolerant kidney transplant recipients (dated by TCRdb to between 2017 and 2020). Turning to the overall study: The study applied TCRbeta sequencing to find donor-specific regulatory T cells before combined kidney and bone marrow transplantation and then followed those same cells after transplant. TCRbeta repertoire sequencing was used in 3 healthy controls to compare several methods for expanding Tregs specific for an allogeneic donor.

Broader findings and caveats from the paper: Biological reproducibility was not examined directly, but technical replication error appeared to be minimal. The study was constrained by small patient numbers, and validation of the findings is required in larger populations and under other immunosuppression protocols. The most biologically relevant and donor-specific TCRbeta repertoire appeared to be identified by expanding Tregs with activated donor B cells.

Unstimulated Tregs (CD4+CD25+CD127-), CD4+ non-Tregs (CD4+CD25-), CD4 and CD8 cells were FACS-sorted from thawed PBMCs. Healthy control blood came either as purchased buffy coats or from healthy volunteers. Healthy control blood was processed by Ficoll density gradient to PBMCs and cryopreserved; patient PBMCs were collected before and after transplant. Genomic DNA was extracted from sorted cells with the QIAGEN DNeasy Blood and Tissue Kit for TCRbeta CDR3 sequencing. High-throughput TCRbeta CDR3 sequencing, including PCR amplification with bias correction and internal controls, was performed commercially through immunoSEQ. As for how the authors treated the data: A unique productive TCRbeta sequence was defined by the CDR3 nucleotide sequence when primers matched, and otherwise by the CDR3 amino acid sequence together with the Vbeta and Jbeta genes. To correct sorting error, sequences shared between sorted populations at a frequency ratio of 2:1 or less were removed; the rest were assigned to the higher population. Sequences were defined as donor-reactive when expanded at least 5-fold in CFSE-low cells versus unstimulated cells and present at a frequency of at least 0.01% in CFSE-low cells. Repertoire divergence was quantified by Jensen-Shannon divergence calculated from the top 100 TCRbeta sequences ranked by frequency. When a sample had multiple sequencing runs, each run was corrected for sorting error separately and the runs were then pooled. The clones in this table, taken by TCRdb from immuneACCESS, are in-frame only. Not every clone is retained; where verified, under half of the shortfall comes from an unresolved V gene, and the cause of the rest is unknown. D and trimming were read from the DNA, whereas the V and J calls and clone size are those reported in that table. The sample table records 85,000 to 95,000 clones; around 94% of these occur just once. Jointly, the top ten make up roughly 4.3% of the sample.

Trimming takes 0 bases from V and 0 bases from J, and the germline ends sit 9 bases apart. From the cysteine up to the phenylalanine, the CDR3 has a length of 16 residues. Only CDR3 DNA is held: 48 bases, read in frame from base 1. Based on the germline V gene (reference sequence), the CDR1 and CDR2 sequences are MNHEY and SMNVEV. Note on this clone: Its antigen target is currently unknown. Base qualities are not recorded, but no much larger clone differs from it by a single base.

This sequence was found in a human donor in good health. The sequenced sample consisted of CD8+ T cells from blood. The V gene is TRBV27 and the J gene is TRBJ2-1; TRBD1 is possibly the D segment (6 matching bases). CDR3 reads: CASSLSGRGSYNEQFF. The DNA sequence reads TGTGCCAGCAGTTTATCGGGCAGGGGCTCCTACAATGAGCAGTTCTTC.